Listed here is a single T cell receptor beta chain. V was cut by 0 bases and J by 4 bases, with 18 bases left in between. This CDR3 is built from 17 residues. The V gene's germline CDR1 is LNHDA and CDR2 SQIVND (reference sequence). PCR was performed using 60 Vbeta and 13 Jbeta primers. Profiling relied on immunoSEQ multiplex PCR, and the TCRdb table lists in-frame clones only, not all of them. The repertoire holds 90,000 to 110,000 clones, with about 80% as singletons. This specimen comes from a study of cytomegalovirus exposure and HLA in healthy donors. This clonotype was obtained from a young man in good health and CMV-seronegative. V and J are TRBV19 and TRBJ1-1, with D perhaps matching TRBD1 (5 bases). Sequenced material: PBMCs. The CDR3 region is CASSIDGDSTTFTEAFF. For the CDR3, the DNA is TGTGCCAGTAGTATAGATGGTGACAGTACGACTTTCACTGAAGCTTTCTTT.